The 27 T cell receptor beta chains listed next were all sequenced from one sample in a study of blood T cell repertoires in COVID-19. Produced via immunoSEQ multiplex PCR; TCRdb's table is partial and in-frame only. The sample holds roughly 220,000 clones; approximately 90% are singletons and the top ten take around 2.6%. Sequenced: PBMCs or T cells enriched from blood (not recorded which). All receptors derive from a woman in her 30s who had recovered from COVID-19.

This CDR3 is CASSQGLINYYGYTF. In DNA, the CDR3 is TGTGCCAGCAGCCAGGGTCTCATCAACTATTATGGCTACACCTTC. This rearrangement joins TRBV3-1 (or the pseudogene TRBV3-2) to TRBJ1-2; D gene ambiguous. Germline CDR1 is LGHDT and CDR2 is YNNKEL (reference sequence). With 3 bases removed from V and 5 bases from J, the gap between germline ends came to 16 bases. The CDR3 runs 15 residues.

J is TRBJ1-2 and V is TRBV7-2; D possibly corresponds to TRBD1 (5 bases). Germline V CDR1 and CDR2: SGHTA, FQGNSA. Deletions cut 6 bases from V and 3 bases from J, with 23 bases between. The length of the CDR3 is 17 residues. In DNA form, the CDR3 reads TGTGCCAGCAGGTTCCTAGGCTGGGGGGAGTCCGACTATGGCTACACCTTC. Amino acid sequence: CASRFLGWGESDYGYTF.

The CDR3 region has the DNA TGTGCCAGCTCACCACTGAGTGCCTCTGGAAACACCATATATTTT. Amino acids: CASSPLSASGNTIYF. The chain combines TRBV18 with TRBJ1-3; D unresolved. The CDR3 has 15 residues. Per the germline V gene, CDR1 is KGHSH and CDR2 is LQKENI. V lost 1 base, J lost 0 bases, and 7 bases lay in between.

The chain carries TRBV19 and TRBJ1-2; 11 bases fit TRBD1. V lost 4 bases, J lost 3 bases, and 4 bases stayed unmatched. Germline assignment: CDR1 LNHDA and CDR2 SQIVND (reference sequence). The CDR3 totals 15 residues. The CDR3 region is CASSTGTGGYYGYTF. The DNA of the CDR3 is TGTGCCAGTAGTACCGGGACAGGGGGTTACTATGGCTACACCTTC.

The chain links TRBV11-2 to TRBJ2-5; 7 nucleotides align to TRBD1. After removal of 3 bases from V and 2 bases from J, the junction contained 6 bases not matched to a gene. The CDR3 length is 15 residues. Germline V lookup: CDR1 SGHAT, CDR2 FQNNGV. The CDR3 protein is CASSLITGEQETQYF. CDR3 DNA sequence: TGTGCCAGCAGCTTGATAACAGGGGAGCAAGAGACCCAGTACTTC.

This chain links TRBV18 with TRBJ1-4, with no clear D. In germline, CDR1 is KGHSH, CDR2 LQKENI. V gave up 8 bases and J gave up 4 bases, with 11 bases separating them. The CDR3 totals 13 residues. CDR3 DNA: TGTGCCAGCACAACCGGGGATAATGAAAAACTGTTTTTT. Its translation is CASTTGDNEKLFF.

CDR3 DNA sequence: TGTGCCAGCAGACTCGAACAGGGCACTGAAGCTTTCTTT. Its protein product is CASRLEQGTEAFF. The chain employs TRBV12-3 or TRBV12-4 and TRBJ1-1; TRBD1 is a possible D gene (6 bases). This CDR3 region has 13 residues. The V and J ends lost 6 bases and 4 bases respectively, with 12 bases between them.

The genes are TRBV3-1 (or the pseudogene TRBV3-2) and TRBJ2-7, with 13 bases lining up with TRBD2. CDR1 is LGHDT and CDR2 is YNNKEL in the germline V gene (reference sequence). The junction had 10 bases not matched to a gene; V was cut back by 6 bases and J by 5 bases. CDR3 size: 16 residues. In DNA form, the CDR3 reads TGTGCCAGCAGAACAACTAGCGGGGGGGCCGTCAACGAGCAGTACTTC. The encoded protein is CASRTTSGGAVNEQYF.

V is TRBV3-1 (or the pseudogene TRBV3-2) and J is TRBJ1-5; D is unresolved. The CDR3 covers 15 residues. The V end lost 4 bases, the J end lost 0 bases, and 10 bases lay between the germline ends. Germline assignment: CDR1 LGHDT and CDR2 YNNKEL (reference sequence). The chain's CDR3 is CASSRSDYSNQPQHF. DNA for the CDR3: TGTGCCAGCAGCCGATCAGACTATAGCAATCAGCCCCAGCATTTT.

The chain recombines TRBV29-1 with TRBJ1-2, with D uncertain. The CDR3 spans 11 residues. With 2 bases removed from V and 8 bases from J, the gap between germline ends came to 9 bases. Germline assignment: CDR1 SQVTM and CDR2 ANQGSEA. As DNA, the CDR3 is TGCAGCGTTGAAACGGGGAAGGGCTACACCTTC. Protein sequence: CSVETGKGYTF.

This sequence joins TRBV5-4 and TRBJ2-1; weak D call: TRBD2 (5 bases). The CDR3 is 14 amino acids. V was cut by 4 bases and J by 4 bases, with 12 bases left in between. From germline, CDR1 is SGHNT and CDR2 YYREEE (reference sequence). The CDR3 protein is CASSLSSVYNEQFF. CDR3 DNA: TGTGCCAGCAGCCTAAGTAGCGTATACAATGAGCAGTTCTTC. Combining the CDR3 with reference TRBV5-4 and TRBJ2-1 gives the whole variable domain ETGVTQSPTHLIKTRGQQVTLRCSSQSGHNTVSWYQQALGQGPQFIFQYYREEENGRGNFPPRFSGLQFPNYSSELNVNALELDDSALYLCASSLSSVYNEQFFGPGTRLTVL.

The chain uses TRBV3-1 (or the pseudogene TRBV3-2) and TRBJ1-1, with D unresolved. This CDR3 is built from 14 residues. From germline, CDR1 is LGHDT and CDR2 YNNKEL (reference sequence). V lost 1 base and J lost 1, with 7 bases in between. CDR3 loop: CASSQGLGNTEAFF. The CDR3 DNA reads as TGTGCCAGCAGCCAAGGACTGGGGAACACTGAAGCTTTCTTT.

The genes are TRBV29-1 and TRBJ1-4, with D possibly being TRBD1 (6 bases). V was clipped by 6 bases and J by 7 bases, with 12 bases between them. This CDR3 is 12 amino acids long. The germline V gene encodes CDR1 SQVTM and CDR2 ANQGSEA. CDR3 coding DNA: TGCAGCGTAGAGAGGGGGAGTGAAAAACTGTTTTTT. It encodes CSVERGSEKLFF.

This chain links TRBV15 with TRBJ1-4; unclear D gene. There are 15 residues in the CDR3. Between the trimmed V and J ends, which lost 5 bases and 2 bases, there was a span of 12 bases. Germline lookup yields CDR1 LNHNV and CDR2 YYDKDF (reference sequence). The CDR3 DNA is TGTGCCACCAGCGCCCGAGCATTTACTAATGAAAAACTGTTTTTT. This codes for CATSARAFTNEKLFF.

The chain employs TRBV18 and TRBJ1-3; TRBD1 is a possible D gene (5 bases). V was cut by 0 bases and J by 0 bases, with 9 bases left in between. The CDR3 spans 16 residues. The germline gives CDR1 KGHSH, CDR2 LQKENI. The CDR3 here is CASSPPPGHSGNTIYF. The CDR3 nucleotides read TGTGCCAGCTCACCACCGCCAGGGCACTCTGGAAACACCATATATTTT.

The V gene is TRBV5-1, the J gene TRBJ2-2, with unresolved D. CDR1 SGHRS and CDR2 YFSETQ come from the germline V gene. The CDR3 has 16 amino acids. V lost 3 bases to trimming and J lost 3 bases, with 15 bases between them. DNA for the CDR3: TGCGCCAGCAGCTCCCAGGCCGAAGCCCACACCGGGGAGCTGTTTTTT. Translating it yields CASSSQAEAHTGELFF.

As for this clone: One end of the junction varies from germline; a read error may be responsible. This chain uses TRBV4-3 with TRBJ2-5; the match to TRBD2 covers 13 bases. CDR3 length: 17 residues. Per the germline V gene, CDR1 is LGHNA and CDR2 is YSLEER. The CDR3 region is CASSQGALAGGRETQYF. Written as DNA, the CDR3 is TGCGCCAGCAGTCAAGGCGCACTAGCGGGGGGGCGAGAGACCCAGTACTTC.

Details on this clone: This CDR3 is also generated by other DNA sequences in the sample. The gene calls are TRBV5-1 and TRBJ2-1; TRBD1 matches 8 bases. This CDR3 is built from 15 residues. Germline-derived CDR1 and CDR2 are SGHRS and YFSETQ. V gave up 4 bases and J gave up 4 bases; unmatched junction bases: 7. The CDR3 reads CASSLGQGGYNEQFF. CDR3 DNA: TGCGCCAGCAGCCTAGGACAGGGCGGGTACAATGAGCAGTTCTTC. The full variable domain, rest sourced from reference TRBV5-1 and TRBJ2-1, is KAGVTQTPRYLIKTRGQQVTLSCSPISGHRSVSWYQQTPGQGLQFLFEYFSETQRNKGNFPGRFSGRQFSNSRSEMNVSTLELGDSALYLCASSLGQGGYNEQFFGPGTRLTVL.

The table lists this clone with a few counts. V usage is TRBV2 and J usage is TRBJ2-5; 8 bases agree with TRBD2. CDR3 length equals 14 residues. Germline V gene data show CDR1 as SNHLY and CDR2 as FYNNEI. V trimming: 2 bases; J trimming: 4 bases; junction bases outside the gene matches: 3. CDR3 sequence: CASSERSGVETQYF. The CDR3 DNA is TGTGCCAGCAGTGAACGTAGCGGGGTAGAGACCCAGTACTTC.

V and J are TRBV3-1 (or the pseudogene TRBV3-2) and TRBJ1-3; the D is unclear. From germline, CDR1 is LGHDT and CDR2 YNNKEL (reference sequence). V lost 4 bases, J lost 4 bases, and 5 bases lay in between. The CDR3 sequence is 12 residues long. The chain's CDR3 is CASSPMGNTIYF. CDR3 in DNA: TGTGCCAGCAGCCCCATGGGAAACACCATATATTTT.

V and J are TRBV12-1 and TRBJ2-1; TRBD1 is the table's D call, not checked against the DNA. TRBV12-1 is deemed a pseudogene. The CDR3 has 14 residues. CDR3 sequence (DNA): TGTGCCAGCAGCTTTATACGGACAGATAATGAGCAGTTCTTC. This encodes CASSFIRTDNEQFF.

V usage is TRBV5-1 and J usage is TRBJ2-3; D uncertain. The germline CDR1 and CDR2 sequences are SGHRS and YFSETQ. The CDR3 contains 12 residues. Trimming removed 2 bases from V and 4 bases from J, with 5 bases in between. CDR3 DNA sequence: TGCGCCAGCAGCTTCTCCCCAGATACGCAGTATTTT. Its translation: CASSFSPDTQYF.

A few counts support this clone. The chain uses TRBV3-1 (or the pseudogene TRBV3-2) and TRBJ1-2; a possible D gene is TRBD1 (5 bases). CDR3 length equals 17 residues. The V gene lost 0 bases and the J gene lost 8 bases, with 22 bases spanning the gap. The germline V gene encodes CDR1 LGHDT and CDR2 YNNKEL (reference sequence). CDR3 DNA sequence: TGTGCCAGCAGCCAAGAACCCGTACGACAGTTCTCGGGCGGCTACACCTTC. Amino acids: CASSQEPVRQFSGGYTF.

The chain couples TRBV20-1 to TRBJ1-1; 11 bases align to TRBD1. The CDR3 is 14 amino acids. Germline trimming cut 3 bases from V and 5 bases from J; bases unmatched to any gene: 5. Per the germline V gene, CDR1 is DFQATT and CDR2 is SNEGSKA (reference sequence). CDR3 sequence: CSASRDRGWTEAFF. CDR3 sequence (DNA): TGCAGTGCTAGTAGGGACAGGGGGTGGACTGAAGCTTTCTTT.

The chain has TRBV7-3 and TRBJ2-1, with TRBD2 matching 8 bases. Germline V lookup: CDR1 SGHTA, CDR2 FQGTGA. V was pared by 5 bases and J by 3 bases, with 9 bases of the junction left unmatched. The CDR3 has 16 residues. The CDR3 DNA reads TGTGCCAGCAGCATCAGCGGGGGCCACCTCTACAATGAGCAGTTCTTC. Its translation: CASSISGGHLYNEQFF.

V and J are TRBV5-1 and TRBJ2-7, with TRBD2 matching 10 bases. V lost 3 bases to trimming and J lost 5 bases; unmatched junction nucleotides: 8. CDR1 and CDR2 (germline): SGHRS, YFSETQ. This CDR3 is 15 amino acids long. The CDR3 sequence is CASSSIAGGAHEQYF. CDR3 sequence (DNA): TGCGCCAGCAGCTCTATAGCGGGGGGTGCCCACGAGCAGTACTTC.

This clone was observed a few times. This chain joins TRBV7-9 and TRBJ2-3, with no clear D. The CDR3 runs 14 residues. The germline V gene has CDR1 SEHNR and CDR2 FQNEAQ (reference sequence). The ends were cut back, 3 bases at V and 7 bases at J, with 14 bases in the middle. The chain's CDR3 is CASSLRRIHNTQYF. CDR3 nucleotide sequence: TGTGCCAGCAGCTTGAGAAGAATTCATAATACGCAGTATTTT.